Following are 3 T cell receptor beta chains from one sample sequenced in a study of blood T cell repertoires in COVID-19. Clones were read by immunoSEQ multiplex PCR, and TCRdb kept only the in-frame ones, dropping some. Of approximately 44,000 clones listed, around 80% are singletons. The source material was peripheral blood. Receptors were obtained from a human donor in a cohort sampled during active COVID-19.

The rearrangement uses TRBV6-5 and TRBJ1-4; 9 bases are shared with TRBD1. The V gene end was trimmed by 8 bases and the J gene end by 4 bases; junction bases not matched to a gene: 2. CDR1 is MNHEY and CDR2 is SVGAGI in the germline V gene. This CDR3 comprises 13 residues. The CDR3 DNA follows: TGTGCCAGCGGGACAGGGAATAATGAAAAACTGTTTTTT. It is translated as CASGTGNNEKLFF.

The rearrangement links TRBV11-3 to TRBJ1-1, with 10 bases matching TRBD1. CDR3 length equals 19 residues. Germline trimming cut 0 bases from V and 0 bases from J; bases unmatched to any gene: 10. Germline CDR1 reads SGHNT; CDR2 reads YENEEA. The CDR3: CASSLDGQGVFWVNTEAFF. For the CDR3, the DNA is TGTGCCAGCAGCTTAGACGGACAGGGGGTTTTTTGGGTGAACACTGAAGCTTTCTTT.

This clone has a single count. The rearrangement joins TRBV2 to TRBJ1-2; perhaps TRBD1 as D (5 bases). The V and J ends lost 5 bases and 7 bases respectively, with 20 bases between them. The CDR3 contains 15 residues. Looked up from germline, CDR1 is SNHLY and CDR2 is FYNNEI. CDR3 loop: CASSPGGGGSFGYTF. Here the CDR3 DNA reads TGTGCCAGCAGTCCCGGCGGCGGGGGGTCGTTTGGCTACACCTTC.